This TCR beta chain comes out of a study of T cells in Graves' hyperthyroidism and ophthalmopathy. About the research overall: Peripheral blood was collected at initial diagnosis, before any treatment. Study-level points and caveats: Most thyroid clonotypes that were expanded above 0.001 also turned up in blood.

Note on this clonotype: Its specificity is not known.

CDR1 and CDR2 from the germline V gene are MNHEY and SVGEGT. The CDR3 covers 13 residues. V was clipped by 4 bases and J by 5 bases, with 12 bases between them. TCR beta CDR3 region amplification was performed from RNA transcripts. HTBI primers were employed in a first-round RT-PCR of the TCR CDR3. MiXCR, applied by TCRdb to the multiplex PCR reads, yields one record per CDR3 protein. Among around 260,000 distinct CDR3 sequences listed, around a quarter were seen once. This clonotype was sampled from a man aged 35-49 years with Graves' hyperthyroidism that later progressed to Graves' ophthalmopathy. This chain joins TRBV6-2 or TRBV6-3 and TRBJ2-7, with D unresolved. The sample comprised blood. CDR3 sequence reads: CASSSPAPHEQYF. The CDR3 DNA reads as TGTGCCAGCAGTTCTCCAGCTCCCCACGAGCAGTACTTC.